The rows below give T cell receptor beta chains drawn from one sample of a study of blood T cell repertoires in COVID-19. Assay: immunoSEQ multiplex PCR; the TCRdb copy retains only in-frame clones and omits some. The sample holds nearly 300,000 clones, roughly 86% seen once. The sequenced sample consisted of PBMCs or T cells enriched from blood (not recorded which). The receptors derive from a woman between 45 and 65 years old who had been exposed to COVID-19. CDR3s include the opening cysteine and the closing phenylalanine or tryptophan. Each record gives: J gene, clone size, D gene, V gene, CDR3 DNA, CDR3 protein. D genes are given only for firm matches. Clone size is shown for a subset of rows, as once, few, many or a class of expanded clone.

>TRBJ1-5|few|-|TRBV10-3
TGTGCCACGGGTCCGGCTAGCAATCAGCCCCAGCATTTT
CATGPASNQPQHF
>TRBJ1-5|once|TRBD1|TRBV6-1
TGTGCCAGCAGTGAAGAGGGACAGGGGGCGAATAGCAATCAGCCCCAGCATTTT
CASSEEGQGANSNQPQHF
>TRBJ2-1|-|TRBD2|TRBV11-2
TGTGCCAGCAGTGCTTATATCGGTACGGGGGGGAATGAGCAGTTCTTC
CASSAYIGTGGNEQFF
>TRBJ1-1|-|-|TRBV2
TGTGCCAGCAGGAACATAAGGAACACTGAAGCTTTCTTT
CASRNIRNTEAFF
>TRBJ1-2|-|-|TRBV12-3/TRBV12-4
TGTGCCAGCAGTTTGGGCCTAGGCTACACCTTC
CASSLGLGYTF
>TRBJ2-7|-|TRBD2|TRBV27
TGTGCCAGCAGTTTCCGGGCGAGCGGGACCTACTTCTCCTACGAGCAGTACTTC
CASSFRASGTYFSYEQYF
>TRBJ2-1|-|-|TRBV7-7
TGTGCTAGCAGCTTAGAAGCGGGTAGCTCCTACAATGAGCAGTTCTTC
CASSLEAGSSYNEQFF
>TRBJ2-1|-|-|TRBV5-1
TGCGCCAGCAGCTCCCAGGGTAATTTCAATGAGCAGTTCTTC
CASSSQGNFNEQFF
>TRBJ1-2|-|-|TRBV3-1/TRBV3-2
TGTGCCAGCAGCCAAGACGGAGGAGGCTACACCTTC
CASSQDGGGYTF
>TRBJ1-4|-|TRBD1|TRBV5-1
TGCGCCAGCAGCTCCGGACAGGGTGGGGAAAAACTGTTTTTT
CASSSGQGGEKLFF
>TRBJ1-6|-|TRBD1|TRBV2
TGTGCCAGCAGACGGGACAGGGGTGTGGGTAATTCACCCCTCCACTTT
CASRRDRGVGNSPLHF
>TRBJ2-4|-|TRBD2|TRBV28
TGTGCCAGCAGTTCCGCAGCGGGGGGGCCCAGCAAAAACATTCAGTACTTC
CASSSAAGGPSKNIQYF
>TRBJ2-7|-|-|TRBV5-1
TGCGCCAGCAACCGGGGCGAGCAGTACTTC
CASNRGEQYF
>TRBJ1-2|-|-|TRBV2
TGTGCCAGCAGTGAAGAGGTTTGGGGCGACTATGGCTACACCTTC
CASSEEVWGDYGYTF
>TRBJ1-6|-|-|TRBV25-1
TGTGCCAGCAGTGTGGAGGGGACCTATAATTCACCCCTCCACTTT
CASSVEGTYNSPLHF
>TRBJ2-7|-|-|TRBV14
TGTGCCAGCAGCCAACATGCCAGCTCCTACGAGCAGTACTTC
CASSQHASSYEQYF
>TRBJ1-1|-|TRBD1|TRBV3-1/TRBV3-2
TGTGCCAGCACACAGGGGGTGGCTGAAGCTTTCTTT
CASTQGVAEAFF
>TRBJ1-2|-|-|TRBV29-1
TGCAGCGTTGATTTCGGCGGCGGAGGCTATGGCTACACCTTC
CSVDFGGGGYGYTF
>TRBJ1-5|-|-|TRBV15
TGTGCCACCAGCAGAGGTACTACAGGGAGCAATCAGCCCCAGCATTTT
CATSRGTTGSNQPQHF
>TRBJ2-7|-|-|TRBV7-5
TGTGCCAGAAGCCCAAGAACTATGACAGGGGGGTCCTACGAGCAGTACTTC
CARSPRTMTGGSYEQYF
>TRBJ1-1|-|-|TRBV29-1
TGCAGCGCCACTCCCACTGAAGCTTTCTTT
CSATPTEAFF
>TRBJ1-3|-|-|TRBV11-2
TGTGCCAGCAGCTTAGAGGCAGCGCCGGGCTCTGGAAACACCATATATTTT
CASSLEAAPGSGNTIYF
>TRBJ1-4|once|TRBD1|TRBV7-7
TGTGCTAGCAGCTTCCACCCGGGACAGGGTAATGAAAAACTGTTTTTT
CASSFHPGQGNEKLFF
>TRBJ1-2|-|-|TRBV2
TGTGCCAGTGACAGAGAGAACTATGGCTACACCTTC
CASDRENYGYTF
>TRBJ1-4|-|TRBD1|TRBV28
TGTGCCAGCAGTTTACAACAGGGGTTGGTAAAACTGTTTTTT
CASSLQQGLVKLFF
>TRBJ2-2|-|-|TRBV28
TGTGCCAGCAGAAAATCCAGGGGGGTTAATAGCGGGGAGCTGTTTTTT
CASRKSRGVNSGELFF
>TRBJ2-3|-|TRBD2|TRBV11-2
TGTGCCACCTCAAGCGGGGCGGTAGATACGCAGTATTTT
CATSSGAVDTQYF
>TRBJ2-1|-|-|TRBV5-1
TGCGCCAGCAGCAACCGGGACATCAAGGATGAGCAGTTCTTC
CASSNRDIKDEQFF
>TRBJ2-3|-|TRBD1|TRBV3-1/TRBV3-2
TGTGCCAGCAGCCACCAAAGGGGGCAAGATACGCAGTATTTT
CASSHQRGQDTQYF
>TRBJ2-1|-|-|TRBV4-2
TGTGCCAGCAGCCAAGATAGGGGGCGGGGTGAGCAGTTCTTC
CASSQDRGRGEQFF
>TRBJ2-1|-|TRBD1|TRBV2
TGTGCCAGCAGTGAAATCGGACAGGGGGGACCTTCGCAGTTCTTC
CASSEIGQGGPSQFF